The clone carrying this TCR beta chain came up a few times. The data stem from a study of OX40 agonist ivuxolimab in advanced cancers. Only in-frame clones appear in the TCRdb table, and some are missing; sequencing was by immunoSEQ multiplex PCR. The repertoire holds roughly 53,000 clones, with roughly 84% as singletons. The ends were cut back, 1 base at V and 0 bases at J, with 9 bases in the middle. CDR3 length: 15 residues. Per the germline V gene, CDR1 is MGHRA and CDR2 is YSYEKL. The sample consisted of CD4+ or CD8+ T cells sorted from blood, taken in a trial of the OX40 agonist ivuxolimab. The sequence was obtained from an adult with an advanced solid tumor such as melanoma, head and neck, liver or kidney cancer. The chain joins TRBV4-1 to TRBJ2-5; possible D gene TRBD1, 6 bases. The CDR3 region has the DNA TGCGCCAGCAGCCAAGGACAGGTGTACCAAGAGACCCAGTACTTC. Protein product: CASSQGQVYQETQYF.